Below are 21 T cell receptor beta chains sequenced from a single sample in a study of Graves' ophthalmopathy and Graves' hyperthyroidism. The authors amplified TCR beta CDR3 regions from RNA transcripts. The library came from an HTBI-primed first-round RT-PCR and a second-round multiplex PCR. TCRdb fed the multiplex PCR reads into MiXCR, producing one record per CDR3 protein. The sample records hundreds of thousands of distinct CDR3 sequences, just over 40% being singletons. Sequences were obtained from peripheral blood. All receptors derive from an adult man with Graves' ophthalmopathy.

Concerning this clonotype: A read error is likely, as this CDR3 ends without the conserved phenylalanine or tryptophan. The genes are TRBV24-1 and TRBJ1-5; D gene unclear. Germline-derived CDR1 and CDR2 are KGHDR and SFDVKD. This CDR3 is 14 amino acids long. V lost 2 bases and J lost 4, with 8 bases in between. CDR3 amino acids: CATSDSSGNQPQHY. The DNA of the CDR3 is TGTGCCACCAGTGATTCTTCGGGAAATCAGCCCCAGCATTAT.

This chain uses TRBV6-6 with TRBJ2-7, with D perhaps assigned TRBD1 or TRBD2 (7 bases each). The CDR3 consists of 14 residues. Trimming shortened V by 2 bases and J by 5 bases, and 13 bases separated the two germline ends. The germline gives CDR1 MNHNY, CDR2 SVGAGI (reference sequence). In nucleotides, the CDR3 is TGTGCCAGCAGTTACAGACAGGGAGGGGACGAGCAGTACTTC. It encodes CASSYRQGGDEQYF.

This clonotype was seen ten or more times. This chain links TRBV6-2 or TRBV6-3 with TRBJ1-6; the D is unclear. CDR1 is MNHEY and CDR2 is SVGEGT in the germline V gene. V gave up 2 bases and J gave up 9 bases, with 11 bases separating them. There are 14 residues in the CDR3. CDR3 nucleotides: TGTGCCAGCAGTTACGCGGCAGAGTTTTCACCCCTCCACTTT. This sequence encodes CASSYAAEFSPLHF.

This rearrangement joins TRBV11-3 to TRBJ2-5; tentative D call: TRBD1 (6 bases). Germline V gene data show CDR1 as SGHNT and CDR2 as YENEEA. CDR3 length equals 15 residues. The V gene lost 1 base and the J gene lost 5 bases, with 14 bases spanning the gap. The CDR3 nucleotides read TGTGCCAGCAGCTTAGTGGTGGGACAAGATGAGACCCAGTACTTC. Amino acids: CASSLVVGQDETQYF.

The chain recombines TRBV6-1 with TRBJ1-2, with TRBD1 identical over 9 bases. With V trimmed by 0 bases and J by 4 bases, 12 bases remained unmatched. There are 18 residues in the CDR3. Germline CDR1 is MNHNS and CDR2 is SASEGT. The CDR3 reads CASSEALSGQGVTYGYTF. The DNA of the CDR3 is TGTGCCAGCAGTGAAGCGCTATCGGGACAGGGTGTTACCTATGGCTACACCTTC.

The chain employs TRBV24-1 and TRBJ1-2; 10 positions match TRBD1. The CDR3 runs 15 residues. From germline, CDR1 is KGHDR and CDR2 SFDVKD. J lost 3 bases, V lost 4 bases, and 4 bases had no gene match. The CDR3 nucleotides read TGTGCCACCAGTGACGCGGACAGGGGGGACTATGGCTACACCTTC. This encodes CATSDADRGDYGYTF.

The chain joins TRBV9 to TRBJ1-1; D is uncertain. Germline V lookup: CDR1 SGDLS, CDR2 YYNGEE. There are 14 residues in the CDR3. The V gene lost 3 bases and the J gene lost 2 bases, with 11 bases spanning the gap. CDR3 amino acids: CASSAPPLNTEAFF. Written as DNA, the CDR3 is TGTGCCAGCAGCGCCCCCCCCCTAAACACTGAAGCTTTCTTT. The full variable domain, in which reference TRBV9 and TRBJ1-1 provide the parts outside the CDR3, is DSGVTQTPKHLITATGQRVTLRCSPRSGDLSVYWYQQSLDQGLQFLIQYYNGEERAKGNILERFSAQQFPDLHSELNLSSLELGDSALYFCASSAPPLNTEAFFGQGTRLTVV.

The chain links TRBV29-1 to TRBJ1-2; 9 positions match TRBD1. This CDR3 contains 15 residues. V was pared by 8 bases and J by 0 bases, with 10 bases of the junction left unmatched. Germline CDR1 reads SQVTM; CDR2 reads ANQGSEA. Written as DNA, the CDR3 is TGCAGCTGCCCGGACAGGGGACGGGCTAACTATGGCTACACCTTC. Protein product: CSCPDRGRANYGYTF.

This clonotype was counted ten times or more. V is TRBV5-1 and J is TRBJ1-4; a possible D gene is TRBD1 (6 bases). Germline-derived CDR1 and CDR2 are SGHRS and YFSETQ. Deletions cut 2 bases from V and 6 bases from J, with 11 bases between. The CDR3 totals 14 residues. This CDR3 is CASSFQGIDEKLFF. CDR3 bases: TGCGCCAGCAGCTTTCAGGGGATCGATGAAAAACTGTTTTTT.

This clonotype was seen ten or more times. The CDR3 reads CSVEDGQVEGYGYTF. Written as DNA, the CDR3 is TGCAGCGTTGAAGATGGACAGGTCGAGGGCTATGGCTACACCTTC. The chain combines TRBV29-1 with TRBJ1-2, with TRBD1 matching 7 bases. The V gene end was trimmed by 0 bases and the J gene end by 4 bases; junction bases not matched to a gene: 8. The CDR3 is 15 residues long. CDR1 and CDR2 (germline): SQVTM, ANQGSEA.

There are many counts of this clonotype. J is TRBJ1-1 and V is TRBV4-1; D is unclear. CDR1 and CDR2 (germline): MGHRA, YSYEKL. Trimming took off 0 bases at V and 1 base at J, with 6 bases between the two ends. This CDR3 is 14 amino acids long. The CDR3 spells CASSQDSRNTEAFF. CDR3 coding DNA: TGCGCCAGCAGCCAAGACAGTAGGAACACTGAAGCTTTCTTT.

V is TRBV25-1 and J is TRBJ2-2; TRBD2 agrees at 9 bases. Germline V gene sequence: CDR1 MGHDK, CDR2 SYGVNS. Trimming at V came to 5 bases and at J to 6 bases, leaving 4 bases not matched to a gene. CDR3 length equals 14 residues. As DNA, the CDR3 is TGTGCCAGCAGTCTAGCGGGAAGAGCCGGGGAGCTGTTTTTT. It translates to CASSLAGRAGELFF.

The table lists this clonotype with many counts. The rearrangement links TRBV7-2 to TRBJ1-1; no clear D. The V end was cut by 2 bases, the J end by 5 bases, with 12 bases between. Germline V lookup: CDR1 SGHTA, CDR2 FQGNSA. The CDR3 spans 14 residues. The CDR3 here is CASSLLGVQTEAFF. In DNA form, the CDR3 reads TGTGCCAGCAGCTTACTCGGAGTGCAAACTGAAGCTTTCTTT. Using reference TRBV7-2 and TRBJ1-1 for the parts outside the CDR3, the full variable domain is GAGVSQSPSNKVTEKGKDVELRCDPISGHTALYWYRQSLGQGLEFLIYFQGNSAPDKSGLPSDRFSAERTGGSVSTLTIQRTQQEDSAVYLCASSLLGVQTEAFFGQGTRLTVV.

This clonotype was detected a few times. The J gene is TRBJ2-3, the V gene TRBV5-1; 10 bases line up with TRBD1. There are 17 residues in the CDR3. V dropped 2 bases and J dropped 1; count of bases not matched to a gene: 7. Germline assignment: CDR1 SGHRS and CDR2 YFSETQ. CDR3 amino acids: CASSFGQGVRGTDTQYF. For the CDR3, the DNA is TGCGCCAGCAGCTTTGGACAGGGGGTGAGGGGCACAGATACGCAGTATTTT.

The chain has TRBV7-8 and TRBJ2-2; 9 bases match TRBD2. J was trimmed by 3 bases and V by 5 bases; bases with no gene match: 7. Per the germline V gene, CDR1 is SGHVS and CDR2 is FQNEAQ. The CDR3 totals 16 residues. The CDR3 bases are TGTGCCAGCAGCGCACCTGGCGGGAGGGACACCGGGGAGCTGTTTTTT. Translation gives CASSAPGGRDTGELFF.

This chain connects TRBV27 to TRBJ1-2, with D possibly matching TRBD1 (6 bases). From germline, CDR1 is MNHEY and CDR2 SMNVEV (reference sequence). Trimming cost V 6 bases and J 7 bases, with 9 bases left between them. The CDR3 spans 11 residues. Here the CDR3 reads CASRQGLGYTF. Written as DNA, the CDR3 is TGTGCCAGCAGACAGGGTCTTGGCTACACCTTC.

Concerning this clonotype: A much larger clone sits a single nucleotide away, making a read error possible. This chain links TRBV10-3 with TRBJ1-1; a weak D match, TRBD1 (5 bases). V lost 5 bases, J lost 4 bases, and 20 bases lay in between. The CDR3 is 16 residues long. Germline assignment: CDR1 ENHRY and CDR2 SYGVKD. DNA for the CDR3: TGTGCCATCAGTAAGACAGAGGGCCTAGGTGGCACTGAAGCTTTCTTT. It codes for CAISKTEGLGGTEAFF.

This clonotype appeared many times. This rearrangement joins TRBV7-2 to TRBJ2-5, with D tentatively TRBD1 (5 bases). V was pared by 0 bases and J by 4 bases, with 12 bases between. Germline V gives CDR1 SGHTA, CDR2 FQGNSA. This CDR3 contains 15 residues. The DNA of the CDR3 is TGTGCCAGCAGCTTAGCGCGGCAGGGCTCAGAGACCCAGTACTTC. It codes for CASSLARQGSETQYF.

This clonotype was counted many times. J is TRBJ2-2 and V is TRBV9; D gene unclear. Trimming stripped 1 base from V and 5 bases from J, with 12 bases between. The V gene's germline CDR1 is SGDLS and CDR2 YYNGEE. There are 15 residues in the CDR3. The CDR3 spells CASSVSPSQTGELFF. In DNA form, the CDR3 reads TGTGCCAGCAGCGTATCCCCCTCGCAGACCGGGGAGCTGTTTTTT.

CDR3 coding DNA: TGTGCCACCAGCAGAGTAGGAGGGATCGATGGCTACACCTTC. Its translation is CATSRVGGIDGYTF. The gene calls are TRBV15 and TRBJ1-2; D gene unclear. Between the trimmed V and J ends, which lost 1 base and 6 bases, there was a span of 12 bases. Germline lookup yields CDR1 LNHNV and CDR2 YYDKDF (reference sequence). The CDR3 has 14 residues.

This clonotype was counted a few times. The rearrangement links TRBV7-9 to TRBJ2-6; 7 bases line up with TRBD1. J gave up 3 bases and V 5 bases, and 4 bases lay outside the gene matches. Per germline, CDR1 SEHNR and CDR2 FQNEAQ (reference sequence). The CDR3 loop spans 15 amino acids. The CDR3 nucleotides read TGTGCCAGCAGCCTCGACAGGGTTGGGGCCAACGTCCTGACTTTC. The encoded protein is CASSLDRVGANVLTF.